Each of the 7 T cell receptor beta chains below was sequenced from the same sample in a study of shared clonotypes between healthy human individuals. Sequenced by immunoSEQ multiplex PCR; TCRdb stores in-frame clones only, minus some. The sample shows some 1.1 million clones, approximately 75% of them seen only once. Material for sequencing was memory CD4+ T cells from PBMCs. This sample's subset: CD45RA-negative fraction. The source is a man aged 18 to 29 in good health. Some clones in this sample may be carry-over from other donors' samples.

This clone occurred once. V is TRBV5-5 and J is TRBJ2-7; 10 bases map to TRBD2. Losses at the gene ends were 4 bases for V and 2 bases for J; bases not matched to a gene: 3. The CDR3 sequence is 14 residues long. CDR1 and CDR2 (germline): SGHKS, YYEKEE (reference sequence). CDR3 sequence reads: CASSLAGDPYEQYF. The CDR3, as DNA: TGTGCCAGCAGCCTAGCGGGAGATCCCTACGAGCAGTACTTC. Full variable domain (missing parts from reference TRBV5-5 and TRBJ2-7): DAGVTQSPTHLIKTRGQQVTLRCSPISGHKSVSWYQQVLGQGPQFIFQYYEKEERGRGNFPDRFSARQFPNYSSELNVNALLLGDSALYLCASSLAGDPYEQYFGPGTRLTVT.

Details on this clone: This CDR3 is also generated by other DNA sequences in the sample. CDR3 nucleotides: TGTGCCAGCAGTTATCGAGGGGCTGAAGCTTTCTTT. Amino acid sequence: CASSYRGAEAFF. This chain joins TRBV6-5 and TRBJ1-1, with a tentative D call TRBD1 (5 bases). Trimming pared 3 bases from V and 6 bases from J, leaving 8 bases between. Germline V gene lookup returns CDR1 MNHEY and CDR2 SVGAGI. The CDR3 length is 12 residues.

The gene calls are TRBV14 and TRBJ1-3; no clear D. V lost 4 bases, J lost 8 bases, and 9 bases lay in between. CDR1 is SGHDN and CDR2 is FVKESK in the germline V gene. The CDR3 spans 12 residues. CDR3 nucleotides: TGTGCCAGCAGCCGAGACGGCTACACCATATATTTT. This translates into CASSRDGYTIYF.

The J gene is TRBJ2-3, the V gene TRBV10-2; 8 bases map to TRBD2. The CDR3 is 13 residues long. Germline-derived CDR1 and CDR2 are WSHSY and SAAADI. V shed 3 bases, J shed 5 bases, and the junction held 1 base outside the gene matches. In DNA form, the CDR3 reads TGCGCCAGCAGTGAAAGCGGGAGAGATACGCAGTATTTT. Its protein product is CASSESGRDTQYF.

The chain links TRBV11-2 to TRBJ2-7, with D possibly being TRBD1 (6 bases). Germline V gene lookup returns CDR1 SGHAT and CDR2 FQNNGV. V lost 5 bases and J lost 2, with 19 bases in between. This CDR3 is built from 16 residues. The CDR3 is CASSPRGAQGTYEQYF. The CDR3 region has the DNA TGTGCCAGCAGCCCCAGAGGGGCACAGGGAACCTACGAGCAGTACTTC.

The V call is TRBV11-1, the J call TRBJ2-2; a possible D gene is TRBD1 (5 bases). The CDR3 is 16 residues long. CDR1 and CDR2 (germline): SGHAT, FQDESV (reference sequence). The ends were cut back, 1 base at V and 4 bases at J, with 13 bases in the middle. The CDR3 DNA sequence: TGTGCCAGCAGCTTAGGTTGGGCAGGGATCACCGGGGAGCTGTTTTTT. It translates to CASSLGWAGITGELFF.

To note about this clone: This specimen includes other DNA sequences encoding the same CDR3. The V gene is TRBV6-5, the J gene TRBJ2-7; TRBD1 aligns across 8 bases. Germline loops: CDR1 MNHEY, CDR2 SVGAGI. Unmatched junction bases numbered 2, after V lost 2 bases and J lost 2 bases. This CDR3 contains 14 residues. DNA for the CDR3: TGTGCCAGCAGTTACGGGACAGGAGCCTACGAGCAGTACTTC. This encodes CASSYGTGAYEQYF.